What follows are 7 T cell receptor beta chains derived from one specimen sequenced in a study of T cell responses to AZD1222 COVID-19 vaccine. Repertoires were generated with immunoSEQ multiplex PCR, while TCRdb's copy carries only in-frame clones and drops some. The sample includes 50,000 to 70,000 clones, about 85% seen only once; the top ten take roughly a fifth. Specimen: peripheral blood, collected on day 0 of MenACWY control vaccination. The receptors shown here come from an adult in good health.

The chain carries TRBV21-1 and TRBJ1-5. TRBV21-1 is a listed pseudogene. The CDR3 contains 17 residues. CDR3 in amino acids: CASSKVKPAVSNQPQHF. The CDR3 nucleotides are TGTGCCAGCAGCAAAGTTAAGCCGGCAGTTAGCAATCAGCCCCAGCATTTT.

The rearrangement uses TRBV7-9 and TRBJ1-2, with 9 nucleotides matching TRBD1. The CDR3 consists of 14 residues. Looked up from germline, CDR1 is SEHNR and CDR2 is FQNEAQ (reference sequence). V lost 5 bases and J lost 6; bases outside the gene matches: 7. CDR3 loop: CASSALRTGDGYTF. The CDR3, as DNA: TGTGCCAGCAGCGCACTCCGGACAGGGGATGGCTACACCTTC.

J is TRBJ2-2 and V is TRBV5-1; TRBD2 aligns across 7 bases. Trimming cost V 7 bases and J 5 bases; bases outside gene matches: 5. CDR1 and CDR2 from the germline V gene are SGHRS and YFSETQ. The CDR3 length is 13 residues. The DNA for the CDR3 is TGCGCCAGCTGCGCGGGAGCGACCGGGGAGCTGTTTTTT. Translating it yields CASCAGATGELFF.

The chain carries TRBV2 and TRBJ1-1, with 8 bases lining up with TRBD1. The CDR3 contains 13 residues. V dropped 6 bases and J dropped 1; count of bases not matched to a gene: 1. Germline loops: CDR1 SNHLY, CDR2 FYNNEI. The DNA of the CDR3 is TGTGCCAGCAGGGACAGGGAGAACACTGAAGCTTTCTTT. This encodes CASRDRENTEAFF.

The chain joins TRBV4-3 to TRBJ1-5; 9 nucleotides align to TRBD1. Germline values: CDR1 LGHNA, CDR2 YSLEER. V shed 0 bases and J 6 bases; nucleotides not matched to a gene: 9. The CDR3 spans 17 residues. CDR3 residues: CASSQDPPGTGIQPQHF. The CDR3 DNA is TGCGCCAGCAGCCAAGATCCCCCTGGGACAGGGATTCAGCCCCAGCATTTT.

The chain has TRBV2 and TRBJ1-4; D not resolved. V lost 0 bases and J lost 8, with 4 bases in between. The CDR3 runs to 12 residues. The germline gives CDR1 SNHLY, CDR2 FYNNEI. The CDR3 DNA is TGTGCCAGCAGTGAAGCTGGGGAAAAACTGTTTTTT. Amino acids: CASSEAGEKLFF.

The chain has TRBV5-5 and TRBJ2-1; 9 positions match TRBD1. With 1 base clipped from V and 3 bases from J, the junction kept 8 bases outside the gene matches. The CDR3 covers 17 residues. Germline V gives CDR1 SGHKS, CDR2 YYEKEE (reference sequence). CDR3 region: CASSLFFPGQGYNEQFF. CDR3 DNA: TGTGCCAGCAGCTTGTTTTTCCCGGGACAGGGCTACAATGAGCAGTTCTTC. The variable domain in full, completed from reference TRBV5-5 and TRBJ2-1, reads DAGVTQSPTHLIKTRGQQVTLRCSPISGHKSVSWYQQVLGQGPQFIFQYYEKEERGRGNFPDRFSARQFPNYSSELNVNALLLGDSALYLCASSLFFPGQGYNEQFFGPGTRLTVL.